Listed below are T cell receptor beta chains from one sample, sequenced in a study of blood T cell repertoires in COVID-19. Here immunoSEQ multiplex PCR was the method, and the copy in TCRdb shows in-frame clones only, minus some. The sample holds around 100,000 clones, about 90% seen once. The specimen was peripheral blood. The receptors here all came from a man aged 50 to 60 with acute or convalescent COVID-19. CDR3s include the opening cysteine and the closing phenylalanine or tryptophan. D genes are given only for firm matches. A row's size may be missing; if present it is once, few, many or a size class.

clone_size | j_call | d_call | v_call | cdr3_length | cdr3_aa | cdr3_nt
. | TRBJ1-2 | . | TRBV2 | 15 | CASSEDRGRSYGYTF | TGTGCCAGCAGTGAAGATAGGGGCCGATCCTATGGCTACACCTTC
. | TRBJ2-1 | TRBD1 | TRBV5-4 | 14 | CASSGRDRNNEQFF | TGTGCCAGCAGCGGCCGGGACAGGAACAATGAGCAGTTCTTC
. | TRBJ2-1 | TRBD2 | TRBV28 | 15 | CASSLAGEFDNEQFF | TGTGCCAGCAGTTTAGCGGGGGAATTCGACAATGAGCAGTTCTTC
. | TRBJ2-1 | TRBD2 | TRBV2 | 15 | CASSPLAGGSNEQFF | TGTGCCAGCAGCCCACTAGCGGGGGGGTCCAATGAGCAGTTCTTC
once | TRBJ2-7 | . | TRBV3-1/TRBV3-2 | 16 | CASSQGISVGYYEQYF | TGTGCCAGCAGCCAAGGGATTAGCGTGGGTTACTACGAGCAGTACTTC
once | TRBJ1-1 | . | TRBV9 | 14 | CASSEGSMNTEAFF | TGTGCCAGCAGCGAAGGGAGTATGAACACTGAAGCTTTCTTT
. | TRBJ1-4 | . | TRBV10-3 | 14 | CAISAGQPNEKLFF | TGTGCCATCAGTGCCGGACAGCCGAATGAAAAACTGTTTTTT
. | TRBJ2-7 | TRBD1 | TRBV6-5 | 13 | CASRNRGEREQYF | TGTGCCAGCAGGAACAGGGGAGAGCGCGAGCAGTACTTC
. | TRBJ1-4 | . | TRBV21-1 | 18 | CASSNRHRGGPTNEKLFF | TGTGCCAGCAGCAACAGGCACAGGGGGGGACCAACTAATGAAAAACTGTTTTTT
. | TRBJ1-5 | . | TRBV12-5 | 15 | CASGLGLGSNQPQHF | TGTGCTAGTGGTCTTGGGCTCGGAAGCAATCAGCCCCAGCATTTT
. | TRBJ1-4 | . | TRBV7-2 | 15 | CASSSQQGTNEKLFF | TGTGCCAGCAGCTCCCAACAGGGAACTAATGAAAAACTGTTTTTT
once | TRBJ1-2 | TRBD1 | TRBV4-3 | 15 | CASSHTGVHYYGYTF | TGCGCCAGCAGCCACACAGGGGTCCACTACTATGGCTACACCTTC
. | TRBJ2-2 | . | TRBV4-2 | 16 | CASSQDFGGNTGELFF | TGTGCCAGCAGCCAAGATTTCGGGGGTAACACCGGGGAGCTGTTTTTT
once | TRBJ2-5 | TRBD1 | TRBV3-1/TRBV3-2 | 15 | CASSLTRDRKETQYF | TGTGCCAGCAGCCTTACCCGGGACAGGAAAGAGACCCAGTACTTC
. | TRBJ1-1 | TRBD1 | TRBV5-4 | 13 | CASSSLDRAEAFF | TGTGCCAGCAGCTCCTTAGACAGGGCTGAAGCTTTCTTT
. | TRBJ1-5 | . | TRBV19 | 16 | CASSSGTLYSNQPQHF | TGTGCCAGTAGTTCCGGGACACTCTATAGCAATCAGCCCCAGCATTTT
. | TRBJ1-2 | TRBD1 | TRBV19 | 15 | CASSPGTGRNYGYTF | TGTGCCAGTAGTCCCGGGACAGGGCGTAACTATGGCTACACCTTC
. | TRBJ2-5 | . | TRBV10-2 | 15 | CASSELGGAIETQYF | TGCGCCAGCAGTGAGTTAGGGGGGGCCATAGAGACCCAGTACTTC
. | TRBJ2-1 | . | TRBV11-2 | 16 | CASSLGAWTDNNEQFF | TGTGCCAGCAGCCTAGGGGCCTGGACAGACAACAATGAGCAGTTCTTC
. | TRBJ2-3 | TRBD1 | TRBV9 | 14 | CASSQGQGIGTQYF | TGTGCCAGCAGCCAGGGACAGGGAATTGGTACGCAGTATTTT
. | TRBJ1-2 | TRBD1 | TRBV3-1/TRBV3-2 | 18 | CASSQDRLGQGDNYGYTF | TGTGCCAGCAGCCAAGATCGGTTAGGACAGGGGGATAACTATGGCTACACCTTC
. | TRBJ2-2 | TRBD1 | TRBV11-3 | 16 | CASSPIKTGVTGELFF | TGTGCCAGCAGCCCTATCAAGACAGGGGTTACCGGGGAGCTGTTTTTT
. | TRBJ2-7 | . | TRBV12-3/TRBV12-4 | 12 | CASSFGEYEQYF | TGTGCCAGCAGTTTTGGAGAGTACGAGCAGTACTTC
. | TRBJ2-7 | TRBD1 | TRBV11-2 | 16 | CASSRSTYRGSYEQYF | TGTGCCAGCAGTCGATCAACCTACAGGGGCTCCTACGAGCAGTACTTC
. | TRBJ1-4 | . | TRBV10-1 | 13 | CATVRATNEKLFF | TGCGCCACCGTGCGAGCAACTAATGAAAAACTGTTTTTT
. | TRBJ2-2 | . | TRBV6-5 | 13 | CASVKRNTGELFF | TGTGCCAGCGTTAAGCGGAACACCGGGGAGCTGTTTTTT